Following are 6 T cell receptor beta chains from one sample sequenced in a study of blood T cell repertoires in COVID-19. Clones were read by immunoSEQ multiplex PCR, and TCRdb kept only the in-frame ones, dropping some. The table records around 440,000 clones, roughly 88% of them present only once. The sample consisted of peripheral blood. The receptors come from a woman between 45 and 60 years old with COVID-19, enrolled during active disease.

This sequence joins TRBV18 and TRBJ1-1; D gene unclear. With 6 bases removed from V and 6 bases from J, the gap between germline ends came to 11 bases. Germline CDR1 is KGHSH and CDR2 is LQKENI. The CDR3 has 12 amino acids. The DNA of the CDR3 is TGTGCCAGCTCGCTCGATCGGGCTGAAGCTTTCTTT. Translating gives CASSLDRAEAFF.

The gene calls are TRBV30 and TRBJ1-1, with unresolved D. Germline V gives CDR1 GTSNPN, CDR2 SVGIG (reference sequence). V was clipped by 0 bases and J by 3 bases, with 8 bases between them. CDR3 size: 13 residues. CDR3 sequence: CAWSVRVDTEAFF. In DNA form, the CDR3 reads TGTGCCTGGAGTGTACGTGTAGACACTGAAGCTTTCTTT.

The rearrangement links TRBV30 to TRBJ1-4; D gene unclear. Germline CDR1 GTSNPN, CDR2 SVGIG (reference sequence). The CDR3 has 15 residues. Trimming removed 1 base from V and 3 bases from J, with 12 bases in between. The CDR3 is CAWSAYLAANEKLFF. CDR3 nucleotides: TGTGCCTGGAGTGCCTACCTGGCGGCTAATGAAAAACTGTTTTTT.

The CDR3 DNA sequence: TGTGCCTGGAGTCAGGTCAATGAAAAACTGTTTTTT. Residues: CAWSQVNEKLFF. The gene calls are TRBV30 and TRBJ1-4, with D unresolved. Trimming removed 2 bases at V and 5 bases at J, with 6 bases between. The CDR3 has 12 residues. Germline values: CDR1 GTSNPN, CDR2 SVGIG (reference sequence).

CDR3 amino acids: CATGDSSYEQYF. The CDR3 DNA follows: TGTGCCACCGGAGACAGCTCCTACGAGCAGTACTTC. This chain uses TRBV24-1 with TRBJ2-7; D is possibly TRBD1 (5 bases). Germline V CDR1 and CDR2: KGHDR, SFDVKD. V was trimmed by 9 bases and J by 0 bases, leaving 8 bases between them. This CDR3 comprises 12 residues.

The table lists this clone with a few counts. The rearrangement uses TRBV9 and TRBJ2-2; D gene unclear. The length of the CDR3 is 16 residues. Germline V gives CDR1 SGDLS, CDR2 YYNGEE. V lost 0 bases and J 2 bases, leaving 11 bases between the germline ends. The CDR3 sequence is CASSVAQPFNTGELFF. The CDR3 DNA reads TGTGCCAGCAGCGTAGCACAGCCCTTCAACACCGGGGAGCTGTTTTTT.